These 26 T cell receptor beta chains share one sample of origin, sequenced in a study of CD8+ T cells in alopecia areata. RNA was extracted and reverse transcribed into cDNA as the sequencing template. Clones were sequenced by immunoSEQ multiplex PCR, and TCRdb holds only the in-frame ones, with some missing. Listed for the sample are 270,000 or so clones, none seen a single time. The sorting of pooled cutaneous lymph node cells relied on CD4, CD8alpha, NKG2D, NKG2ACE and other markers. The specimen sequenced was CD4+ T cells sorted from a lymph node. All receptors come from a C3H/HeJ mouse with alopecia areata. The strain is characterized by the MHC haplotype H2-k.

As regards this clone: The gene names here belong to mouse. The read ends 4 residues before the CDR3 terminus; that terminus is restored from the germline J gene. The rearrangement joins TRBV5 to TRBJ2-3, with 9 nucleotides matching TRBD2. With V trimmed by 4 bases and J by 4 bases, 6 bases remained unmatched. CDR1 is LGHNA, CDR2 YNLKQL, per germline (reference sequence). There are 15 residues in the CDR3. CDR3 loop: CASSPLTGGSETLYF. Partial CDR3 DNA: TGTGCCAGCAGCCCCCTGACTGGGGGCTCAGAA.

On this clone itself: The germline and genes are mouse ones. The CDR3 end lies 4 residues beyond the end of the read and is filled in from the germline J gene. The V gene is TRBV12-1, the J gene TRBJ2-7; D is perhaps TRBD2 (5 bases). The CDR3 contains 10 residues. Looked up from germline, CDR1 is SGHSN and CDR2 is HYEKVE. CDR3 DNA (partial): TGTGCCCCGAACTGGTAT. It is translated as CAPNWY. The full CDR3 reads CAPNWYEQYF.

This clone came up a few times. Germline and genes here are mouse. The missing CDR3 end, 4 residues past where the read stops, is filled in from the germline J gene. This chain links TRBV5 with TRBJ2-5; 8 positions match TRBD1. The CDR3 is 14 amino acids. Germline-derived CDR1 and CDR2 are LGHNA and YNLKQL (reference sequence). The DNA read from the CDR3 is TGTGCCAGCAGCCCCCGGACAGGGAAAGAC. Its translation is CASSPRTGKD. The full CDR3 is CASSPRTGKDTQYF.

Turning to this clone: Genes and germline come from the mouse. The read gets to within 4 residues of the CDR3 end, and the germline J gene fills in the rest. Other nucleotide sequences in the sample specify the same CDR3. The rearrangement uses TRBV3 and TRBJ2-5; weak D call: TRBD2 (5 bases). Looked up from germline, CDR1 is SNHLY and CDR2 is FYNGKV (reference sequence). The CDR3 has 13 amino acids. The CDR3 sequence: CASSLSGEDTQYF. The CDR3 bases that were read are TGTGCCAGCAGCTTAAGTGGGGAGGAC.

On this clone itself: Gene names refer to mouse genes. The missing CDR3 end, 4 residues past where the read stops, is filled in from the germline J gene. Different DNA sequences within this sample yield the same CDR3. The gene calls are TRBV19 and TRBJ2-5; 8 bases are a match to TRBD1. CDR1 FNHDT and CDR2 SITEND come from the germline V gene (reference sequence). The CDR3 length is 13 residues. Partial CDR3 DNA: TGTGCCAGCAGTCGACAGGGGCAGGAC. It codes for CASSRQGQD. The CDR3 as a whole reads CASSRQGQDTQYF. Full variable domain (missing parts from reference TRBV19 and TRBJ2-5): GGIITQTPKFLIGQEGQKLTLKCQQNFNHDTMYWYRQDSGKGLRLIYYSITENDLQKGDLSEGYDASREKKSSFSLTVTSAQKNEMAVFLCASSRQGQDTQYFGPGTRLLVL.

A word on this clone: Mouse gene names and germline throughout. The CDR3 end falls 4 residues outside the read, so it is completed with the germline J gene. This chain uses TRBV13-3 with TRBJ2-1; 8 nucleotides line up with TRBD2. There are 13 residues in the CDR3. The germline V gene encodes CDR1 NNHDY and CDR2 SYVADS. The V gene end was trimmed by 5 bases and the J gene end by 5 bases; junction bases not matched to a gene: 3. The sequenced CDR3 bases are TGTGCCAGCAGCGACTGGGGTCATGCT. This encodes CASSDWGHA. The complete CDR3 protein is CASSDWGHAEQFF.

The sample holds a few counts of this clone. Gene and germline names: mouse. The covered CDR3 bases are TGTGCCAGCAGTCCACAGGGAGGGGGCAAGAACACA. Protein sequence: CASSPQGGGKNT. In full, the CDR3 is CASSPQGGGKNTEVFF. V and J are TRBV13-3 and TRBJ1-1; 7 bases map to TRBD1. Coverage ceases 4 residues before the CDR3 finishes, and the germline J gene fills in the end. This CDR3 has 16 residues. The J segment lost 0 bases and the V segment lost 4 bases, leaving 9 bases of the junction unmatched. Germline assignment: CDR1 NNHDY and CDR2 SYVADS.

This clone came up a few times. Gene names denote mouse genes. The read gets to within 4 residues of the CDR3 end, and the germline J gene fills in the rest. The chain uses TRBV1 and TRBJ2-3, with no clear D. The CDR3 extends over 14 amino acids. CDR1 and CDR2 (germline): NSQYPW, LRSPGD (reference sequence). Trimming removed 1 base at V and 1 base at J, with 6 bases between. The CDR3 DNA, read in part, is TGCACCTGCAGTGCAGTCCAGGGTGCAGAA. Translating gives CTCSAVQGAE. The full CDR3 is CTCSAVQGAETLYF.

About this clone itself: Gene names refer to mouse genes. The read finishes 4 residues shy of the CDR3 end, and the germline J gene is used to complete it. This chain uses TRBV13-3 with TRBJ2-5, with D unresolved. Between the trimmed V and J ends, which lost 1 base and 3 bases, there was a span of 6 bases. The germline V gene encodes CDR1 NNHDY and CDR2 SYVADS. There are 13 residues in the CDR3. The CDR3 sequence is CASSDYRQDTQYF. Partial CDR3 DNA: TGTGCCAGCAGTGATTACAGACAAGAC.

A few counts support this clone. Gene names are the mouse ones. The read falls 4 residues short of the CDR3 end, and the missing part is taken from the germline J gene. The identical CDR3 is also encoded by other nucleotide sequences in the sample. The V call is TRBV13-1, the J call TRBJ1-2; D remains ambiguous. The CDR3 totals 12 residues. In germline, CDR1 is NSHNY, CDR2 SYGAGN. V lost 2 bases to trimming and J lost 2 bases, with 4 bases between them. CDR3 amino acids: CASSEQNSDYTF. The part of the CDR3 DNA that was read is TGTGCCAGCAGTGAGCAGAACTCC.

This clone was detected ten times or more. Genes and germline are mouse. The CDR3 is cut off 4 residues early in the read; its end comes from the germline J gene. Within the sample, other DNA sequences also encode this same CDR3. The rearrangement joins TRBV17 to TRBJ2-3, with a weak D call TRBD2 (6 bases). This CDR3 has 15 residues. From germline, CDR1 is MNHDT and CDR2 YYDKIL. Trimming cost V 2 bases and J 0 bases, with 9 bases left between them. This chain's CDR3 is CASSRSGTSAETLYF. Incomplete CDR3 DNA: TGTGCTAGCAGTAGATCTGGGACTAGTGCAGAA.

This clone was found a few times. Mouse gene names and germline throughout. The read halts 4 residues ahead of the CDR3 end, with the missing end drawn from the germline J gene. The gene calls are TRBV13-1 and TRBJ2-1, with TRBD2 identical over 13 bases. The CDR3 is 18 amino acids. Germline loops: CDR1 NSHNY, CDR2 SYGAGN. V trimming: 2 bases; J trimming: 1 base; junction bases outside the gene matches: 6. The DNA read from the CDR3 is TGTGCCAGCAGTGACGGACTGGGGGGGCGCGAGAACTATGCT. The encoded protein is CASSDGLGGRENYA. The full CDR3 protein reads CASSDGLGGRENYAEQFF.

Turning to this clone: Mouse gene names apply. The read terminates 4 residues before the CDR3 end, so the remaining end is supplied by the germline J gene. This specimen includes other DNA sequences encoding the same CDR3. This chain links TRBV1 with TRBJ2-3; 9 bases line up with TRBD1. Germline CDR1 reads NSQYPW; CDR2 reads LRSPGD (reference sequence). The CDR3 is 16 residues long. V was clipped by 3 bases and J by 2 bases; unmatched bases: 6. The CDR3 reads CTCSASTGGFAETLYF. Partial CDR3 DNA: TGCACCTGCAGTGCCTCGACAGGGGGTTTTGCAGAA.

This clone was seen more than once but under ten times. Germline and genes: mouse. The observed sequence ends 4 residues before the CDR3 terminus, with the missing tail filled in from the germline J gene. The rearrangement links TRBV13-2 to TRBJ1-2; 12 bases match TRBD1. V lost 9 bases, J lost 3 bases, and 6 bases stayed unmatched. The germline V gene has CDR1 NNHNN and CDR2 SYGAGS (reference sequence). The CDR3 covers 14 residues. CDR3 sequence: CANGTGGADSDYTF. CDR3 DNA, as far as it was read: TGTGCCAACGGGACAGGGGGCGCTGACTCC.

This clone was observed a few times. All gene names here are mouse names. CDR3 DNA (partial): TGTGCCAGCGGTGAGACAGCGAAC. Residues: CASGETAN. The full CDR3 protein reads CASGETANTLYF. The rearrangement links TRBV13-2 to TRBJ2-4, with a tentative D call TRBD1 (5 bases). The missing CDR3 end, 4 residues past where the read stops, is filled in from the germline J gene. Germline V gives CDR1 NNHNN, CDR2 SYGAGS (reference sequence). The CDR3 spans 12 residues.

This clone has more than one count but fewer than ten. Gene labels here are mouse ones. The CDR3 extends 4 residues past the end of the read, so its final part is completed from the germline J gene. The J gene is TRBJ2-2, the V gene TRBV13-3; D gene ambiguous. This CDR3 region has 13 residues. Germline V gene data show CDR1 as NNHDY and CDR2 as SYVADS. V was clipped by 6 bases and J by 1 base, with 7 bases between them. The part of the CDR3 DNA that was read is TGTGCCAGCACCCAAGTAAACACCGGG. Its protein product is CASTQVNTG. The entire CDR3 is CASTQVNTGQLYF.

As regards this clone: Gene and germline names: mouse. The CDR3 is cut off 4 residues early in the read; its end comes from the germline J gene. The V and J genes are TRBV1 and TRBJ1-1; 7 nucleotides match TRBD1. CDR1 and CDR2 from the germline V gene are NSQYPW and LRSPGD (reference sequence). This CDR3 has 14 amino acids. V gave up 4 bases and J gave up 4 bases; unmatched junction bases: 6. Incomplete CDR3 DNA: TGCACCTGCAGTGTCCTCAGGGGGACCACA. This translates into CTCSVLRGTT. The complete CDR3 sequence is CTCSVLRGTTEVFF.

Only a few counts were recorded for this clone. Since a much larger clone is just one base distant, this may be a read error. The listed genes are named as in mouse. The read stops 3 residues short of the end of the CDR3; the missing end is completed from the germline J gene. Within the sample, other DNA sequences also encode this same CDR3. The J gene is TRBJ1-6, the V gene TRBV1; D gene uncertain. TRBJ1-6 is identified as an open reading frame with a role that is uncertain. Germline V gene data show CDR1 as NSQYPW and CDR2 as LRSPGD (reference sequence). CDR3 length: 15 amino acids. Trimming cost V 2 bases and J 0 bases, with 5 bases left between them. The CDR3 DNA, read in part, is TGCACCTGCAGTGCACAAAATTCCTATAATTCGCCC. Encoded protein: CTCSAQNSYNSP. From start to end, the CDR3 is CTCSAQNSYNSPLYF.

With respect to this clone: The gene names here belong to mouse. The read halts 4 residues ahead of the CDR3 end, with the missing end drawn from the germline J gene. The gene calls are TRBV13-1 and TRBJ2-3; TRBD1 agrees at 7 bases. Looked up from germline, CDR1 is NSHNY and CDR2 is SYGAGN. Trimming cost V 2 bases and J 0 bases; bases outside gene matches: 3. The CDR3 totals 15 residues. The CDR3 spells CASSEDRNSAETLYF. The CDR3 DNA, read in part, is TGTGCCAGCAGTGAGGACAGGAATAGTGCAGAA.

To note about this clone: The listed genes are named as in mouse. The sequence runs out 4 residues before the end of the CDR3; the remainder is reconstructed from the germline J gene. This chain uses TRBV13-1 with TRBJ2-1; D might be TRBD1 (5 bases). This CDR3 spans 14 amino acids. Germline CDR1 and CDR2: NSHNY and SYGAGN. Trimming took off 5 bases at V and 5 bases at J, with 14 bases between the two ends. The CDR3 region is CASSPPGQNAEQFF. CDR3 DNA, as far as it was read: TGTGCCAGCAGCCCCCCCGGACAAAATGCT.

This clone was picked up a small number of times. Gene and germline names: mouse. The missing CDR3 end, 4 residues past where the read stops, is filled in from the germline J gene. The chain carries TRBV13-3 and TRBJ2-3, with 7 bases identical to TRBD2. Germline V gene sequence: CDR1 NNHDY, CDR2 SYVADS. The CDR3 totals 16 residues. V shed 2 bases and J 0 bases; nucleotides not matched to a gene: 6. The CDR3 loop is CASSETWGRSAETLYF. The sequenced part of the CDR3 DNA is TGTGCCAGCAGTGAGACCTGGGGGAGGAGTGCAGAA.

This clone was recorded a few times. Gene names and germline match the mouse. Read coverage stops 4 residues before the CDR3 terminus; the germline J gene supplies the remainder. The sample carries other DNA sequences with the same CDR3. The chain joins TRBV19 to TRBJ2-3, with 11 bases identical to TRBD2. The CDR3 runs to 15 residues. Trimming cost V 5 bases and J 1 base; bases outside gene matches: 3. Per the germline V gene, CDR1 is FNHDT and CDR2 is SITEND (reference sequence). The CDR3 is CASRPGLGGAETLYF. The part of the CDR3 DNA that was read is TGTGCCAGCAGACCGGGACTGGGGGGTGCAGAA.

This clone was counted between two and nine times. The genes and germline here are from mouse. The missing CDR3 end, 4 residues past where the read stops, is filled in from the germline J gene. The V and J genes are TRBV1 and TRBJ2-7; TRBD2 might be the D (6 bases). Germline CDR1 is NSQYPW and CDR2 is LRSPGD (reference sequence). The V end lost 4 bases, the J end lost 3 bases, and 7 bases lay between the germline ends. The CDR3 extends over 12 amino acids. The covered CDR3 bases are TGCACCTGCAGTGGGGGGGTCTAT. It yields the protein CTCSGGVY. The whole CDR3 region reads CTCSGGVYEQYF.

This clone was seen a handful of times. Gene names refer to mouse genes. The read halts 4 residues ahead of the CDR3 end, with the missing end drawn from the germline J gene. The chain uses TRBV17 and TRBJ2-3, with D possibly being TRBD2 (6 bases). Trimming cost V 2 bases and J 3 bases, with 9 bases left between them. The CDR3 has 14 amino acids. CDR1 and CDR2 (germline): MNHDT, YYDKIL. CDR3 DNA, as far as it was read: TGTGCTAGCAGTAGAAGGCTGGGGGCAGAA. Its translation: CASSRRLGAE. Given in full, the CDR3 is CASSRRLGAETLYF.

The table lists this clone with a few counts. Genes and germline are mouse. Read sequence stops 4 residues before the CDR3 end, and the germline J gene provides the missing end. The chain uses TRBV3 and TRBJ2-7; 9 bases align to TRBD1. The CDR3 is made up of 16 amino acids. Germline V lookup: CDR1 SNHLY, CDR2 FYNGKV (reference sequence). The CDR3 DNA, read in part, is TGTGCCAGCAGCGCCGGGACAGGGAAGGACCCATAT. Translation gives CASSAGTGKDPY. The entire CDR3 protein is CASSAGTGKDPYEQYF.

Of note for this clone: Gene labels here are mouse ones. Partial CDR3 DNA: TGCACCTGCAGAGAGACTGGGGGGGGCTATGCT. Amino acid sequence: CTCRETGGGYA. The entire CDR3 protein reads CTCRETGGGYAEQFF. The chain employs TRBV1 and TRBJ2-1, with 11 positions matching TRBD2. The read terminates 4 residues ahead of where the CDR3 ends, so the germline J gene completes it. Germline-derived CDR1 and CDR2 are NSQYPW and LRSPGD (reference sequence). Trimming took 6 bases from V and 3 from J; bases not matched to a gene: 4. The CDR3 length is 15 residues.